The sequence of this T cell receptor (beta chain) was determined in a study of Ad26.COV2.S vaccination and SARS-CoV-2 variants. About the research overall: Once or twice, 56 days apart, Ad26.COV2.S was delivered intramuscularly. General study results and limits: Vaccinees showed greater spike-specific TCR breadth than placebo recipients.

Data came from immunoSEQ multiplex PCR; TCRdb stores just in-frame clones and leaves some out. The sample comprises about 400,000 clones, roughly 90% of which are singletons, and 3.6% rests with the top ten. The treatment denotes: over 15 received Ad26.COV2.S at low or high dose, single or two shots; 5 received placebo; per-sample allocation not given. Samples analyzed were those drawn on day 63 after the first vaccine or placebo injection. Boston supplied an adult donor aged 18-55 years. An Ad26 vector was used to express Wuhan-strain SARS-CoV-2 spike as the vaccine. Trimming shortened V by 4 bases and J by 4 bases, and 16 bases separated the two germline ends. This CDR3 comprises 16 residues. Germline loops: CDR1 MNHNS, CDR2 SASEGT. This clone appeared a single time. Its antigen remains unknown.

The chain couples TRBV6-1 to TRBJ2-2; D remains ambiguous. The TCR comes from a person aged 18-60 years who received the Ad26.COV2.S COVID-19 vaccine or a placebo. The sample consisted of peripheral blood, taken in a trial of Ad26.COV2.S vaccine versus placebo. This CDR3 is CASSAESFPTTGELFF. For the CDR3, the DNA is TGTGCCAGCAGTGCAGAGAGTTTTCCCACCACCGGGGAGCTGTTTTTT.